One sample yielded the 14 T cell receptor beta chains listed below, sequenced in a study of blood T cell repertoires in COVID-19. Produced via immunoSEQ multiplex PCR; TCRdb's table is partial and in-frame only. The sample records a few hundred thousand clones, around 92% being singletons. The specimen was peripheral blood. These receptors came from a woman aged 30 to 39 with COVID-19, enrolled during active disease.

This chain links TRBV21-1 with TRBJ1-1. TRBV21-1 has pseudogene status. The CDR3 is 11 amino acids. Here the CDR3 reads CASSNCHGAFF. In nucleotides, the CDR3 is TGTGCCAGCAGCAACTGTCACGGAGCTTTCTTT.

The gene calls are TRBV5-8 and TRBJ1-2, with 10 bases fitting TRBD1. The germline CDR1 and CDR2 sequences are SGHTS and YDEGEE. The length of the CDR3 is 15 residues. V lost 4 bases to trimming and J lost 6 bases; unmatched junction nucleotides: 9. In nucleotides, the CDR3 is TGTGCCAGCAGCGCAGCCGGGACAGGGGCCGATGGCTACACCTTC. Protein sequence: CASSAAGTGADGYTF. Variable domain in full (rest from reference TRBV5-8 and TRBJ1-2): EAGVTQSPTHLIKTRGQQATLRCSPISGHTSVYWYQQALGLGLQFLLWYDEGEERNRGNFPPRFSGRQFPNYSSELNVNALELEDSALYLCASSAAGTGADGYTFGSGTRLTVV.

The chain is built from TRBV7-8 and TRBJ1-1, with D perhaps matching TRBD1 (5 bases). CDR3 size: 15 residues. V gave up 0 bases and J gave up 6 bases, with 14 bases separating them. Germline lookup yields CDR1 SGHVS and CDR2 FQNEAQ. Written as DNA, the CDR3 is TGTGCCAGCAGCTTAGCGACGGTGGGGGGACCTGAAGCTTTCTTT. This translates into CASSLATVGGPEAFF.

The rearrangement links TRBV13 to TRBJ1-2, with D perhaps TRBD1 (6 bases). The V gene lost 1 base and the J gene lost 3 bases, with 9 bases spanning the gap. The CDR3 sequence is 14 residues long. CDR1 is PRHDT and CDR2 is FYEKMQ in the germline V gene (reference sequence). DNA of the CDR3: TGTGCCAGCAGCTTAGCTCGGACAGACTATGGCTACACCTTC. The encoded protein is CASSLARTDYGYTF.

The chain employs TRBV7-9 and TRBJ2-4; 11 bases match TRBD2. The CDR3 extends over 18 amino acids. Germline CDR1 and CDR2: SEHNR and FQNEAQ (reference sequence). After removal of 3 bases from V and 0 bases from J, the junction contained 7 bases not matched to a gene. The CDR3 is CASSFTGTSGLAKNIQYF. The DNA of the CDR3 is TGTGCCAGCAGCTTCACCGGGACTAGCGGCTTAGCCAAAAACATTCAGTACTTC.

This chain links TRBV10-3 with TRBJ2-3; the D gene is possibly TRBD2 (6 bases). Looked up from germline, CDR1 is ENHRY and CDR2 is SYGVKD. Trimming removed 8 bases at V and 2 bases at J, with 11 bases between. CDR3 size: 13 residues. The CDR3 reads CAIGGRDTDTQYF. The CDR3 DNA reads TGTGCCATCGGCGGGCGGGACACAGATACGCAGTATTTT.

CDR3 region: CASSPRDRPYEQYV. The CDR3, as DNA: TGTGCCAGCAGCCCGCGGGACAGACCCTACGAGCAGTACGTC. V gene TRBV27 combines with J gene TRBJ2-7; maybe TRBD1 (7 bases). Trimming removed 6 bases from V and 2 bases from J, with 14 bases in between. Germline V lookup: CDR1 MNHEY, CDR2 SMNVEV (reference sequence). CDR3 length: 14 residues.

This chain connects TRBV2 to TRBJ1-1, with 7 bases fitting TRBD1. Trimming at V came to 4 bases and at J to 8 bases, leaving 10 bases not matched to a gene. Looked up from germline, CDR1 is SNHLY and CDR2 is FYNNEI. CDR3 length: 14 residues. CDR3 DNA: TGTGCCAGCAGTGTTTTTGGGGGACAGCTAGAAGCTTTCTTT. Translation: CASSVFGGQLEAFF.

J is TRBJ1-1 and V is TRBV6-5, with 9 bases matching TRBD1. Germline V gene lookup returns CDR1 MNHEY and CDR2 SVGAGI. The CDR3 covers 14 residues. J gave up 3 bases and V 8 bases, and 7 bases lay outside the gene matches. CDR3 sequence: CASATQGADTEAFF. The CDR3 DNA reads TGTGCCAGCGCGACACAGGGGGCAGACACTGAAGCTTTCTTT.

The rearrangement joins TRBV28 to TRBJ1-5; the D is unclear. The CDR3 sequence is 16 residues long. V shed 3 bases and J shed 3 bases, with 15 bases lying between them. Per the germline V gene, CDR1 is MDHEN and CDR2 is SYDVKM. DNA for the CDR3: TGTGCCAGCAGTTTCCGAGGGCTGGGGTCCAATCAGCCCCAGCATTTT. Amino acids: CASSFRGLGSNQPQHF.

The genes are TRBV11-2 and TRBJ2-1, with D tentatively TRBD2 (7 bases). V lost 5 bases to trimming and J lost 9 bases, with 14 bases between them. The CDR3 has 13 amino acids. From germline, CDR1 is SGHAT and CDR2 FQNNGV. The CDR3 protein is CASSPAGAGEQFF. Written as DNA, the CDR3 is TGTGCCAGCAGCCCCGCGGGGGCAGGTGAGCAGTTCTTC.

V gene TRBV30 combines with J gene TRBJ1-2; D gene uncertain. Trimming stripped 2 bases from V and 2 bases from J, with 9 bases between. This CDR3 region has 13 residues. In germline, CDR1 is GTSNPN, CDR2 SVGIG (reference sequence). The CDR3 is CAWSFDGNYGYTF. DNA for the CDR3: TGTGCCTGGAGTTTCGACGGGAACTATGGCTACACCTTC.

CDR3: CASRGQGPYNEQFF. Written as DNA, the CDR3 is TGTGCCAGCAGAGGACAGGGCCCCTACAATGAGCAGTTCTTC. V and J are TRBV2 and TRBJ2-1; 8 bases fit TRBD1. V was pared by 6 bases and J by 2 bases, with 3 bases of the junction left unmatched. Germline assignment: CDR1 SNHLY and CDR2 FYNNEI. The CDR3 runs 14 residues.

V usage is TRBV6-5 and J usage is TRBJ2-7, with 10 nucleotides matching TRBD1. Trimming removed 2 bases from V and 4 bases from J; junction bases left unmatched: 5. This CDR3 has 15 residues. Per germline, CDR1 MNHEY and CDR2 SVGAGI. The CDR3 sequence: CASSYPDRGLYEQYF. CDR3 in DNA: TGTGCCAGCAGTTACCCGGACAGGGGGTTGTACGAGCAGTACTTC.